A single sample gave rise to the 11 T cell receptor beta chains below, sequenced in a study of blood T cell repertoires in COVID-19. The protocol was immunoSEQ multiplex PCR, while the TCRdb copy is restricted to in-frame clones and leaves out a portion. Of about 220,000 clones in the sample, approximately 85% were seen once. The sequenced sample consisted of peripheral blood. These receptor sequences come from a woman aged 65 to 85 with COVID-19, enrolled during active disease.

The chain combines TRBV6-2 or TRBV6-3 with TRBJ1-6, with 7 bases matching TRBD1. This CDR3 comprises 15 residues. Germline V gene sequence: CDR1 MNHEY, CDR2 SVGEGT. The J segment lost 5 bases and the V segment lost 0 bases, leaving 1 base of the junction unmatched. The CDR3 DNA follows: TGTGCCAGCAGTTACTCCGGGACAGATAATTCACCCCTCCACTTT. As protein: CASSYSGTDNSPLHF.

The chain is built from TRBV9 and TRBJ2-1; D perhaps matches TRBD2 (6 bases). In germline, CDR1 is SGDLS, CDR2 YYNGEE. V was cut by 3 bases and J by 0 bases, with 16 bases left in between. CDR3 length equals 17 residues. In nucleotides, the CDR3 is TGTGCCAGCAGCGGAGGGGTAATCGGGGGCTCCTACAATGAGCAGTTCTTC. It encodes CASSGGVIGGSYNEQFF.

A word on this clone: Compared with germline, one end of the junction differs, possibly owing to a read error. The chain joins TRBV19 to TRBJ2-1, with 7 bases lining up with TRBD2. Germline V gene lookup returns CDR1 LNHDA and CDR2 SQIVND (reference sequence). This CDR3 is 16 amino acids long. The CDR3: CASTGGLSRFYNEQFF. For the CDR3, the DNA is TGTGCGAGTACGGGAGGACTAAGTAGGTTCTACAATGAGCAGTTCTTC.

V usage is TRBV27 and J usage is TRBJ1-2, with 8 bases fitting TRBD1. The junction had 5 bases not matched to a gene; V was cut back by 4 bases and J by 7 bases. This CDR3 contains 13 residues. CDR1 and CDR2 (germline): MNHEY, SMNVEV (reference sequence). The CDR3 DNA reads TGTGCCAGCAGTTCAAGACAGGGGACTGGCTACACCTTC. Protein product: CASSSRQGTGYTF.

V usage is TRBV12-3 or TRBV12-4 and J usage is TRBJ1-1; D might be TRBD1 (6 bases). V was pared by 6 bases and J by 7 bases, with 15 bases between. The CDR3 spans 13 residues. The CDR3 region has the DNA TGTGCCAGCAGAACCCCAACAGGGCGTGAAGCTTTCTTT. This translates into CASRTPTGREAFF.

The V call is TRBV12-3 or TRBV12-4, the J call TRBJ2-7; perhaps TRBD1 as D (7 bases). The V end lost 6 bases, the J end lost 4 bases, and 13 bases lay between the germline ends. The CDR3 spans 13 residues. This CDR3 reads CASSTTGRYEQYF. The CDR3 DNA reads as TGTGCCAGCAGCACGACAGGGAGGTACGAGCAGTACTTC.

This clone was observed at least ten times. The CDR3 nucleotides are TGTGCCAGCAGCGTATCGACAGGGGGAGATGGCTACACCTTC. Protein: CASSVSTGGDGYTF. The J gene is TRBJ1-2, the V gene TRBV9, with 9 bases identical to TRBD1. The germline V gene has CDR1 SGDLS and CDR2 YYNGEE. Germline trimming cut 1 base from V and 6 bases from J; bases unmatched to any gene: 4. The CDR3 is made up of 14 amino acids.

The chain joins TRBV6-5 to TRBJ2-7, with D possibly TRBD1 on 5 matching bases. Trimming cost V 2 bases and J 5 bases, with 16 bases left between them. This CDR3 comprises 15 residues. Germline-derived CDR1 and CDR2 are MNHEY and SVGAGI. The CDR3 is CASSYKGARAHEQYF. CDR3 in DNA: TGTGCCAGCAGTTACAAGGGCGCCAGGGCCCACGAGCAGTACTTC.

The chain is built from TRBV27 and TRBJ1-5, with TRBD1 as a possible D gene (5 bases). Trimming shortened V by 3 bases and J by 0 bases, and 18 bases separated the two germline ends. The germline CDR1 and CDR2 sequences are MNHEY and SMNVEV (reference sequence). This CDR3 contains 18 residues. The CDR3 DNA follows: TGTGCCAGCAGTTTTCGGGCAGGGAACAGGTATAGCAATCAGCCCCAGCATTTT. This sequence encodes CASSFRAGNRYSNQPQHF.

This clone was seen more than once but under ten times. Additional DNA sequences in this sample encode the identical CDR3. The gene calls are TRBV5-1 and TRBJ1-2, with D perhaps TRBD1 (6 bases). Per the germline V gene, CDR1 is SGHRS and CDR2 is YFSETQ. The CDR3 has 13 residues. Trimming took off 0 bases at V and 3 bases at J, with 6 bases between the two ends. CDR3 in DNA: TGCGCCAGCAGCTTGGCAGGGGACTATGGCTACACCTTC. Its translation: CASSLAGDYGYTF.

The rearrangement uses TRBV9 and TRBJ2-7, with 7 positions matching TRBD1. The CDR3 extends over 15 amino acids. With V trimmed by 3 bases and J by 3 bases, 9 bases remained unmatched. The germline V gene encodes CDR1 SGDLS and CDR2 YYNGEE. This chain's CDR3 is CASSARQGNGYEQYF. Here the CDR3 DNA reads TGTGCCAGCAGCGCTCGACAGGGAAACGGCTACGAGCAGTACTTC.